A single sample gave rise to the 12 T cell receptor beta chains below, sequenced in a study of T-cell reconstitution after alpha-beta-depleted transplantation in children. The authors prepared the TCRbeta library with unique molecular identifiers. TCRdb reprocessed the PCR reads with MiXCR, giving one entry per CDR3 protein. The sample has 150,000 to 200,000 distinct CDR3 sequences; roughly 7.5% are singletons. The sequencing here drew on PBMCs from the stem cell graft donor, taken from the stem cell graft. Source of these receptors: a human donor who donated a stem cell graft to a child with Wiskott-Aldrich syndrome.

This rearrangement joins TRBV11-2 to TRBJ1-3; 9 bases map to TRBD1. CDR1 is SGHAT and CDR2 is FQNNGV in the germline V gene. The CDR3 consists of 17 residues. V trimming: 2 bases; J trimming: 8 bases; junction bases outside the gene matches: 13. The CDR3 DNA follows: TGTGCCAGCAGCTTAAAGGGGACAGGGTTGAGAGCCGACACCATATATTTT. Translated: CASSLKGTGLRADTIYF.

This clonotype appeared many times. The chain uses TRBV30 and TRBJ1-2; D remains ambiguous. Trimming shortened V by 2 bases and J by 6 bases, and 19 bases separated the two germline ends. Per the germline V gene, CDR1 is GTSNPN and CDR2 is SVGIG (reference sequence). CDR3 length: 15 amino acids. CDR3 in DNA: TGTGCCTGGAGTTCCCCCCACCTTACAATGGATGGCTACACCTTC. It is translated as CAWSSPHLTMDGYTF.

Ten or more counts support this clonotype. The J gene is TRBJ1-6, the V gene TRBV7-6; D perhaps matches TRBD1 (5 bases). V lost 3 bases and J lost 9, with 12 bases in between. The CDR3 loop spans 14 amino acids. Germline V gene data show CDR1 as SGHVS and CDR2 as FNYEAQ. CDR3 bases: TGTGCCAGCAGCTTCCGGGGGAGAGGTTCACCCCTCCACTTT. Residues: CASSFRGRGSPLHF.

The chain combines TRBV5-1 with TRBJ2-3; D not certain. The V gene's germline CDR1 is SGHRS and CDR2 YFSETQ. The ends were cut back, 4 bases at V and 0 bases at J, with 15 bases in the middle. The CDR3 is 16 residues long. The CDR3 loop reads CASSPTVSSSTDTQYF. The CDR3 coding sequence is TGCGCCAGCAGCCCCACAGTCAGCTCTAGCACAGATACGCAGTATTTT.

This clonotype was picked up many times. The chain joins TRBV4-1 to TRBJ2-1, with 7 bases that match TRBD1. Trimming removed 0 bases from V and 7 bases from J; junction bases left unmatched: 18. Germline V gene data show CDR1 as MGHRA and CDR2 as YSYEKL. This CDR3 contains 19 residues. The chain's CDR3 is CASSQDQFSGQSLGNEQFF. CDR3 coding DNA: TGCGCCAGCAGCCAAGATCAATTTTCGGGACAGTCCTTGGGTAATGAGCAGTTCTTC.

The chain is built from TRBV12-3 or TRBV12-4 and TRBJ2-2; 11 bases align to TRBD2. CDR3 length: 19 amino acids. The CDR3 DNA is TGTACCTGCAGTTTTCCCAACGGGGGGACTAGCGGAAACACCGGGGAGCTGTTTTTT. It yields the protein CTCSFPNGGTSGNTGELFF.

This clonotype occurred many times. The gene calls are TRBV3-1 and TRBJ2-7, with a weak D call TRBD1 (6 bases). The germline V and J ends were trimmed by 3 bases and 3 bases, with 15 bases remaining between them. This CDR3 comprises 15 residues. Germline CDR1 is LGHDT and CDR2 is YNNKEL (reference sequence). The CDR3 spells CASSHYRETFYEQYF. CDR3 nucleotides: TGTGCCAGCAGCCACTACAGGGAAACCTTCTACGAGCAGTACTTC.

This clonotype was counted many times. The chain uses TRBV20-1 and TRBJ2-1; 10 bases are a match to TRBD2. CDR3 length: 17 residues. V lost 1 base to trimming and J lost 7 bases; unmatched junction nucleotides: 13. Germline V gives CDR1 DFQATT, CDR2 SNEGSKA (reference sequence). CDR3 sequence: CSARGPPLAGLLNEQFF. In DNA, the CDR3 is TGCAGTGCTAGAGGCCCCCCACTAGCGGGACTCCTAAATGAGCAGTTCTTC.

There are many counts of this clonotype. The rearrangement uses TRBV20-1 and TRBJ2-7; TRBD2 matches at 8 bases. This CDR3 spans 14 amino acids. Trimming took 4 bases from V and 1 from J; bases not matched to a gene: 6. CDR1 and CDR2 from the germline V gene are DFQATT and SNEGSKA (reference sequence). The chain's CDR3 is CSAKISGGSYEQYF. The DNA for the CDR3 is TGCAGTGCTAAAATTTCGGGGGGGTCCTACGAGCAGTACTTC.

The V and J genes are TRBV5-1 and TRBJ2-5, with 8 bases that match TRBD2. V gave up 0 bases and J gave up 1 base; unmatched junction bases: 5. Germline values: CDR1 SGHRS, CDR2 YFSETQ. The CDR3 length is 16 residues. CDR3 in DNA: TGCGCCAGCAGCTTGGTCGGCGGGGGGCCCCAAGAGACCCAGTACTTC. Translated, it gives CASSLVGGGPQETQYF.

This clonotype came up many times. This chain uses TRBV5-6 with TRBJ2-5, with D uncertain. The germline V gene has CDR1 SGHDT and CDR2 YYEEEE. Trimming pared 1 base from V and 2 bases from J, leaving 6 bases between. This CDR3 spans 13 amino acids. The CDR3 DNA is TGTGCCAGCAGCTTGCGAGCTCAAGAGACCCAGTACTTC. Its translation: CASSLRAQETQYF.

This clonotype was detected a few times. The gene calls are TRBV27 and TRBJ2-3, with D unresolved. The CDR3 spans 14 residues. The germline V and J ends were trimmed by 4 bases and 5 bases, with 13 bases remaining between them. Germline values: CDR1 MNHEY, CDR2 SMNVEV (reference sequence). CDR3 DNA: TGTGCCAGCAGTTATGAAGGTGGGGAAGATACGCAGTATTTT. Translated: CASSYEGGEDTQYF.